The 30 T cell receptor beta chains below come from one sample, sequenced in a study of blood T cell repertoires in COVID-19. Sequencing was performed with immunoSEQ multiplex PCR; in TCRdb, only in-frame clones are kept and a portion is missing. The sample contains some 200,000 clones, 84% of which appear only once. The specimen was peripheral blood. The receptor set was obtained from a woman aged 80 or over with COVID-19, enrolled during active disease.

The chain links TRBV13 to TRBJ2-7; the D is unclear. V lost 4 bases, J lost 6 bases, and 16 bases lay in between. This CDR3 is built from 14 residues. CDR1 and CDR2 from the germline V gene are PRHDT and FYEKMQ (reference sequence). The CDR3 loop is CASSSTNLPFEQYF. For the CDR3, the DNA is TGTGCCAGCAGCTCAACTAACCTACCCTTCGAGCAGTACTTC.

The gene calls are TRBV6-5 and TRBJ2-5; a possible D gene is TRBD2 (7 bases). CDR3 size: 15 residues. CDR1 is MNHEY and CDR2 is SVGAGI in the germline V gene. V lost 4 bases, J lost 3 bases, and 15 bases lay in between. The CDR3 protein is CASSFLGGAEETQYF. The CDR3 DNA is TGTGCCAGCAGTTTCCTGGGGGGGGCCGAAGAGACCCAGTACTTC.

The J gene is TRBJ1-1, the V gene TRBV6-5; D ambiguous. Germline values: CDR1 MNHEY, CDR2 SVGAGI. There are 14 residues in the CDR3. Deletions cut 0 bases from V and 7 bases from J, with 12 bases between. CDR3 in amino acids: CASSYSNSGSEAFF. The CDR3 bases are TGTGCCAGCAGTTACTCGAATTCGGGAAGTGAAGCTTTCTTT.

The CDR3 loop is CASSLAGVGLGDETQYF. In nucleotides, the CDR3 is TGTGCCAGCAGCTTAGCGGGTGTAGGCCTAGGTGACGAGACCCAGTACTTC. The chain has TRBV7-9 and TRBJ2-5; D gene unclear. Trimming left V 0 bases short and J 5 bases short, with 19 bases between. Germline V gene sequence: CDR1 SEHNR, CDR2 FQNEAQ (reference sequence). This CDR3 is 17 amino acids long. The variable domain in full, completed from reference TRBV7-9 and TRBJ2-5, reads DTGVSQNPRHKITKRGQNVTFRCDPISEHNRLYWYRQTLGQGPEFLTYFQNEAQLEKSRLLSDRFSAERPKGSFSTLEIQRTEQGDSAMYLCASSLAGVGLGDETQYFGPGTRLLVL.

This clone was counted between two and nine times. V and J are TRBV5-4 and TRBJ1-6, with 9 bases identical to TRBD1. This CDR3 comprises 16 residues. The V gene end was trimmed by 4 bases and the J gene end by 6 bases; junction bases not matched to a gene: 8. Per the germline V gene, CDR1 is SGHNT and CDR2 is YYREEE (reference sequence). This CDR3 is CASSTPGQGTNSPLHF. The CDR3 coding sequence is TGTGCCAGCAGCACCCCGGGACAGGGCACTAATTCACCCCTCCACTTT.

CDR3 region: CASKEGRGLGTEAFF. The CDR3 coding sequence is TGTGCCAGTAAAGAAGGTAGGGGGCTTGGCACTGAAGCTTTCTTT. This sequence joins TRBV19 and TRBJ1-1; 7 bases map to TRBD1. V trimming: 7 bases; J trimming: 4 bases; junction bases outside the gene matches: 12. This CDR3 is built from 15 residues. Germline loops: CDR1 LNHDA, CDR2 SQIVND (reference sequence).

This chain links TRBV11-2 with TRBJ2-3; D is ambiguous. Germline-derived CDR1 and CDR2 are SGHAT and FQNNGV. The CDR3 runs 16 residues. Trimming pared 2 bases from V and 3 bases from J, leaving 15 bases between. The CDR3 loop reads CASSLNMVLVTDTQYF. CDR3 sequence (DNA): TGTGCCAGCAGCTTAAACATGGTCCTCGTTACAGATACGCAGTATTTT.

J is TRBJ2-3 and V is TRBV5-1; 8 positions match TRBD2. Germline V lookup: CDR1 SGHRS, CDR2 YFSETQ. J lost 5 bases, V lost 5 bases, and 7 bases had no gene match. This CDR3 spans 14 amino acids. The chain's CDR3 is CASSSLAGRDTQYF. CDR3 nucleotide sequence: TGCGCCAGCAGTTCCTTAGCGGGGCGAGATACGCAGTATTTT.

The J gene is TRBJ2-2, the V gene TRBV10-3; tentative D call: TRBD1 (7 bases). Trimming pared 3 bases from V and 6 bases from J, leaving 11 bases between. CDR3 length: 14 residues. Germline CDR1 ENHRY, CDR2 SYGVKD. The CDR3 DNA reads as TGTGCCATCAGTGACCCCAGGGGGGCCGGGGAGCTGTTTTTT. The encoded protein is CAISDPRGAGELFF.

The chain joins TRBV5-6 to TRBJ1-1; D is unresolved. Germline CDR1 SGHDT, CDR2 YYEEEE. V was trimmed by 2 bases and J by 1 base, leaving 6 bases between them. This CDR3 is built from 13 residues. CDR3 protein: CASSFHGNTEAFF. In DNA form, the CDR3 reads TGTGCCAGCAGCTTTCACGGGAACACTGAAGCTTTCTTT.

The chain links TRBV7-9 to TRBJ2-5; maybe TRBD2 (6 bases). The ends were cut back, 5 bases at V and 1 base at J, with 14 bases in the middle. Germline CDR1 reads SEHNR; CDR2 reads FQNEAQ (reference sequence). The CDR3 length is 15 residues. CDR3 coding DNA: TGTGCCAGCAGCCGGCGGCGGGGTACCCAAGAGACCCAGTACTTC. Its protein product is CASSRRRGTQETQYF.

The V gene is TRBV10-3, the J gene TRBJ1-6; maybe TRBD1 (6 bases). Looked up from germline, CDR1 is ENHRY and CDR2 is SYGVKD. The V end was cut by 4 bases, the J end by 11 bases, with 12 bases between. The CDR3 covers 13 residues. CDR3 residues: CAISGGTGTPLHF. The CDR3 DNA follows: TGTGCCATCAGTGGAGGAACAGGGACACCCCTCCACTTT.

J is TRBJ1-1 and V is TRBV27; tentatively, D is TRBD1 (6 bases). CDR1 and CDR2 (germline): MNHEY, SMNVEV (reference sequence). Trimming shortened V by 3 bases and J by 6 bases, and 11 bases separated the two germline ends. The CDR3 extends over 13 amino acids. CDR3 amino acids: CASSFITGSEAFF. The CDR3 DNA is TGTGCCAGCAGTTTCATTACAGGGTCTGAAGCTTTCTTT.

The gene calls are TRBV28 and TRBJ2-3; 7 nucleotides line up with TRBD2. CDR1 and CDR2 from the germline V gene are MDHEN and SYDVKM. The V and J ends lost 6 bases and 6 bases, in that order; junction bases with no gene match: 6. The CDR3 contains 13 residues. CDR3 residues: CASRTPGRDTQYF. CDR3 nucleotides: TGTGCCAGCAGAACCCCCGGGAGGGATACGCAGTATTTT.

The chain combines TRBV3-1 (or the pseudogene TRBV3-2) with TRBJ2-7, with TRBD2 matching over 10 bases. The CDR3 sequence is 16 residues long. Germline CDR1 LGHDT, CDR2 YNNKEL (reference sequence). J lost 3 bases, V lost 0 bases, and 5 bases had no gene match. CDR3 nucleotides: TGTGCCAGCAGCCAAGACTGGGCTAGCGGGGGCTACGAGCAGTACTTC. As protein: CASSQDWASGGYEQYF.

Regarding this clone: In the same sample, other DNA sequences code for this CDR3. This chain joins TRBV7-8 and TRBJ1-3, with D maybe TRBD1 (6 bases). The CDR3 is made up of 14 amino acids. The germline V gene encodes CDR1 SGHVS and CDR2 FQNEAQ. Deletions cut 5 bases from V and 3 bases from J, with 11 bases between. The CDR3 sequence: CASSTGTGGNTIYF. The CDR3 DNA sequence: TGTGCCAGCAGCACAGGGACGGGTGGAAACACCATATATTTT.

The J gene is TRBJ2-3, the V gene TRBV6-6; TRBD1 might be the D (6 bases). The CDR3 spans 15 residues. The germline gives CDR1 MNHNY, CDR2 SVGAGI (reference sequence). The ends were cut back, 6 bases at V and 2 bases at J, with 15 bases in the middle. DNA of the CDR3: TGTGCCAGCAGCCGACAGGTCCCTCTCACAGATACGCAGTATTTT. Translating gives CASSRQVPLTDTQYF.

This clone occurred a few times. The chain uses TRBV5-1 and TRBJ1-4, with D perhaps matching TRBD1 (6 bases). V was pared by 1 base and J by 0 bases, with 10 bases between. The CDR3 contains 16 residues. Germline CDR1 is SGHRS and CDR2 is YFSETQ. The CDR3 coding sequence is TGCGCCAGCAGCTTGATGACAGGCACAACTAATGAAAAACTGTTTTTT. Its translation is CASSLMTGTTNEKLFF.

The chain is built from TRBV5-4 and TRBJ1-6, with a weak D call TRBD1 (6 bases). With 4 bases removed from V and 11 bases from J, the gap between germline ends came to 16 bases. The length of the CDR3 is 14 residues. Germline V lookup: CDR1 SGHNT, CDR2 YYREEE (reference sequence). The CDR3 sequence is CASSATGSETPLHF. DNA for the CDR3: TGTGCCAGCAGCGCCACAGGGTCAGAGACACCCCTCCACTTT.

The chain couples TRBV6-5 to TRBJ1-1; the match to TRBD1 covers 8 bases. The CDR3 length is 14 residues. V trimming: 6 bases; J trimming: 4 bases; junction bases outside the gene matches: 7. Germline-derived CDR1 and CDR2 are MNHEY and SVGAGI. In DNA form, the CDR3 reads TGTGCCAGCAGAAGGGACAGGTTGGGCACTGAAGCTTTCTTT. This translates into CASRRDRLGTEAFF.

The rearrangement links TRBV10-3 to TRBJ1-4, with 12 bases that match TRBD1. The trim removed 0 bases at V and 7 bases at J, leaving 6 bases unmatched. The CDR3 totals 17 residues. CDR1 and CDR2 (germline): ENHRY, SYGVKD. CDR3 residues: CAISESWDRGLGEKLFF. The CDR3 DNA reads TGTGCCATCAGTGAGTCGTGGGACAGGGGGCTCGGTGAAAAACTGTTTTTT.

The chain recombines TRBV19 with TRBJ1-2; tentative D call: TRBD1 (5 bases). CDR3 length: 19 amino acids. Germline-derived CDR1 and CDR2 are LNHDA and SQIVND (reference sequence). The germline V and J ends were trimmed by 11 bases and 3 bases, with 34 bases remaining between them. The CDR3: CAGKPAAGVYKGLDYGYTF. The CDR3, as DNA: TGTGCCGGAAAACCAGCCGCCGGGGTTTATAAGGGACTTGACTATGGCTACACCTTC. The whole variable domain, remainder taken from reference TRBV19 and TRBJ1-2, is DGGITQSPKYLFRKEGQNVTLSCEQNLNHDAMYWYRQDPGQGLRLIYYSQIVNDFQKGDIAEGYSVSREKKESFPLTVTSAQKNPTAFYLCAGKPAAGVYKGLDYGYTFGSGTRLTVV.

This clone was picked up a small number of times. This chain uses TRBV27 with TRBJ2-2, with D tentatively TRBD2 (5 bases). The CDR3 loop spans 15 amino acids. Germline values: CDR1 MNHEY, CDR2 SMNVEV (reference sequence). The V and J ends lost 3 bases and 1 base respectively, with 9 bases between them. The CDR3 loop reads CASSFSGRNTGELFF. As DNA, the CDR3 is TGTGCCAGCAGTTTTAGTGGGAGGAACACCGGGGAGCTGTTTTTT.

This clone was seen a handful of times. The chain couples TRBV27 to TRBJ1-2; D is unclear. Deletions cut 5 bases from V and 3 bases from J, with 10 bases between. Germline lookup yields CDR1 MNHEY and CDR2 SMNVEV (reference sequence). This CDR3 contains 13 residues. CDR3 DNA: TGTGCCAGCAGTGGAGTCGGGTACTATGGCTACACCTTC. Encoded protein: CASSGVGYYGYTF.

A few counts support this clone. This chain links TRBV30 with TRBJ1-5, with D possibly matching TRBD1 (5 bases). The CDR3 is 16 residues long. V was shortened by 8 bases and J by 0 bases, with 20 bases between the two germline ends. Per germline, CDR1 GTSNPN and CDR2 SVGIG (reference sequence). The CDR3 loop reads CAPPMGDSYSNQPQHF. CDR3 coding DNA: TGTGCCCCTCCCATGGGGGACTCATATAGCAATCAGCCCCAGCATTTT.

The CDR3 is CASTLGGNQPQHF. CDR3 nucleotides: TGTGCCAGCACCTTGGGAGGGAATCAGCCCCAGCATTTT. The chain combines TRBV2 with TRBJ1-5; D unclear. The CDR3 is 13 amino acids. The V gene's germline CDR1 is SNHLY and CDR2 FYNNEI. V lost 7 bases and J lost 4, with 11 bases in between.

V gene TRBV5-1 combines with J gene TRBJ2-2; no reliable D call. The CDR3 sequence is 14 residues long. The V and J ends lost 2 bases and 4 bases respectively, with 9 bases between them. Germline CDR1 SGHRS, CDR2 YFSETQ. DNA of the CDR3: TGCGCCAGCAGCTTATCGAGCCCCACCGGGGAGCTGTTTTTT. Residues: CASSLSSPTGELFF.

This rearrangement joins TRBV5-5 to TRBJ1-4; 8 nucleotides line up with TRBD1. With V trimmed by 2 bases and J by 5 bases, 5 bases remained unmatched. The germline V gene has CDR1 SGHKS and CDR2 YYEKEE (reference sequence). This CDR3 is 15 amino acids long. The CDR3 loop is CASSFDRGGNEKLFF. DNA of the CDR3: TGTGCCAGCAGCTTTGACAGGGGCGGGAATGAAAAACTGTTTTTT.

The V gene is TRBV7-3, the J gene TRBJ2-1; perhaps TRBD2 as D (6 bases). V lost 2 bases and J 0 bases, leaving 8 bases between the germline ends. This CDR3 comprises 15 residues. Germline V CDR1 and CDR2: SGHTA, FQGTGA. Here the CDR3 DNA reads TGTGCCAGCAGCTTAGGACTATCCTCCTACAATGAGCAGTTCTTC. Its protein product is CASSLGLSSYNEQFF.

The genes are TRBV25-1 and TRBJ2-1; the D gene is possibly TRBD1 (5 bases). The CDR3 is 16 residues long. Trimming removed 6 bases at V and 2 bases at J, with 17 bases between. Germline CDR1 and CDR2: MGHDK and SYGVNS. Here the CDR3 DNA reads TGTGCCAGCAGCAGCCCCATTCAGGGCCCCTACAATGAGCAGTTCTTC. This codes for CASSSPIQGPYNEQFF.